Following are 32 T cell receptor beta chains from one sample sequenced in a study of blood T cell repertoires in COVID-19. Only in-frame clones appear in the TCRdb table, and some are missing; sequencing was by immunoSEQ multiplex PCR. The sample has roughly 520,000 clones; approximately 87% are singletons. The sequencing input was PBMCs or T cells enriched from blood (not recorded which). The receptors originated from a middle-aged woman who had recovered from COVID-19.

Notes on this clone: Within the sample, other DNA sequences also encode this same CDR3. The chain links TRBV7-2 to TRBJ2-2; 7 bases fit TRBD1. The V gene end was trimmed by 4 bases and the J gene end by 0 bases; junction bases not matched to a gene: 5. The CDR3 spans 16 residues. Germline V lookup: CDR1 SGHTA, CDR2 FQGNSA. The CDR3 is CASSSRTGANTGELFF. CDR3 bases: TGTGCCAGCAGCTCCCGGACAGGTGCGAACACCGGGGAGCTGTTTTTT.

V is TRBV7-2 and J is TRBJ1-2, with TRBD1 matching over 11 bases. Per the germline V gene, CDR1 is SGHTA and CDR2 is FQGNSA. CDR3 length: 17 amino acids. The J segment lost 3 bases and the V segment lost 5 bases, leaving 11 bases of the junction unmatched. The CDR3 loop reads CASSLRSGQGADYGYTF. As DNA, the CDR3 is TGTGCCAGCAGCCTGAGGTCCGGACAGGGGGCCGACTATGGCTACACCTTC.

This clone was recorded only once. V gene TRBV5-1 combines with J gene TRBJ2-5; D is possibly TRBD2 (5 bases). V lost 0 bases, J lost 5 bases, and 14 bases lay in between. The CDR3 totals 15 residues. CDR1 and CDR2 (germline): SGHRS, YFSETQ. In nucleotides, the CDR3 is TGCGCCAGCAGCTTGGTGGCGGGTCCCGGGGAGACCCAGTACTTC. This sequence encodes CASSLVAGPGETQYF.

The chain is built from TRBV5-5 and TRBJ1-2; D remains ambiguous. Trimming took off 0 bases at V and 5 bases at J, with 14 bases between the two ends. There are 15 residues in the CDR3. The germline CDR1 and CDR2 sequences are SGHKS and YYEKEE (reference sequence). The CDR3 DNA sequence: TGTGCCAGCAGCTTGGGCCCAAGGGAGGGATATGGCTACACCTTC. As protein: CASSLGPREGYGYTF.

The J gene is TRBJ1-4, the V gene TRBV7-9; possibly TRBD1 for D (5 bases). The V and J ends lost 6 bases and 7 bases respectively, with 15 bases between them. The germline V gene encodes CDR1 SEHNR and CDR2 FQNEAQ (reference sequence). The CDR3 totals 14 residues. CDR3 bases: TGTGCCAGCAGAATGGCGGGGGAAAGTGAAAAACTGTTTTTT. Protein: CASRMAGESEKLFF.

This chain's CDR3 is CASSDRLNTEAFF. For the CDR3, the DNA is TGTGCCAGCAGCGACAGGTTGAACACTGAAGCTTTCTTT. V gene TRBV27 combines with J gene TRBJ1-1; a possible D gene is TRBD1 (6 bases). The CDR3 loop spans 13 amino acids. Trimming took 6 bases from V and 0 from J, leaving 8 bases between them. Germline values: CDR1 MNHEY, CDR2 SMNVEV (reference sequence).

Regarding this clone: The sample carries other DNA sequences with the same CDR3. V usage is TRBV5-1 and J usage is TRBJ2-7, with no clear D. V lost 0 bases, J lost 3 bases, and 4 bases lay in between. Germline loops: CDR1 SGHRS, CDR2 YFSETQ. This CDR3 is built from 12 residues. CDR3 amino acids: CASSLDGYEQYF. The DNA for the CDR3 is TGCGCCAGCAGCTTGGACGGCTACGAGCAGTACTTC.

The chain carries TRBV27 and TRBJ2-3, with D perhaps TRBD2 (7 bases). Germline V lookup: CDR1 MNHEY, CDR2 SMNVEV (reference sequence). Between the trimmed V and J ends, which lost 1 base and 6 bases, there was a span of 14 bases. The CDR3 contains 15 residues. The CDR3 sequence is CASSLWQGRGDTQYF. CDR3 DNA sequence: TGTGCCAGCAGTTTATGGCAGGGGAGGGGGGATACGCAGTATTTT.

This clone was recorded at least ten times. The V gene is TRBV7-9, the J gene TRBJ1-4; D perhaps matches TRBD1 (5 bases). Germline CDR1 reads SEHNR; CDR2 reads FQNEAQ (reference sequence). The CDR3 spans 15 residues. V lost 1 base and J lost 8, with 14 bases in between. Written as DNA, the CDR3 is TGTGCCAGCAGCTTAGTGGGCAGGGTCGGCGAAAAACTGTTTTTT. Translated: CASSLVGRVGEKLFF.

The chain uses TRBV5-6 and TRBJ2-5, with 14 bases identical to TRBD2. Germline trimming cut 0 bases from V and 5 bases from J; bases unmatched to any gene: 6. Per the germline V gene, CDR1 is SGHDT and CDR2 is YYEEEE. The length of the CDR3 is 17 residues. CDR3 loop: CASSLGLAGGVGETQYF. In DNA form, the CDR3 reads TGTGCCAGCAGCTTGGGACTAGCGGGAGGGGTCGGGGAGACCCAGTACTTC.

The chain carries TRBV6-2 or TRBV6-3 and TRBJ2-3; a possible D gene is TRBD1 (6 bases). The V gene's germline CDR1 is MNHEY and CDR2 SVGEGT. V lost 3 bases and J lost 0, with 13 bases in between. This CDR3 has 16 amino acids. CDR3 loop: CASSYWGRTSTDTQYF. The CDR3 region has the DNA TGTGCCAGCAGTTATTGGGGGCGGACTAGCACAGATACGCAGTATTTT.

The V gene is TRBV5-1, the J gene TRBJ2-7, with D perhaps TRBD1 (5 bases). Deletions cut 0 bases from V and 1 base from J, with 11 bases between. CDR1 and CDR2 from the germline V gene are SGHRS and YFSETQ. This CDR3 spans 15 amino acids. This chain's CDR3 is CASSLVSTASYEQYF. The CDR3 DNA follows: TGCGCCAGCAGCTTGGTCTCGACAGCTTCCTACGAGCAGTACTTC.

V and J are TRBV27 and TRBJ1-4; D uncertain. This CDR3 spans 14 amino acids. Trimming cost V 4 bases and J 3 bases, with 9 bases left between them. Germline V gives CDR1 MNHEY, CDR2 SMNVEV (reference sequence). In DNA form, the CDR3 reads TGTGCCAGCAGTTCCGACAACTCTAATGAAAAACTGTTTTTT. It encodes CASSSDNSNEKLFF.

V usage is TRBV9 and J usage is TRBJ2-7; 10 bases agree with TRBD2. V lost 4 bases, J lost 0 bases, and 4 bases stayed unmatched. CDR1 is SGDLS and CDR2 is YYNGEE in the germline V gene. The CDR3 contains 15 residues. CDR3 nucleotides: TGTGCCAGCAGCCCCACTAGCGGGGTCTCCTACGAGCAGTACTTC. Translated, it gives CASSPTSGVSYEQYF.

The CDR3 DNA reads TGTGCCAGCAGCTTAGCCAAGGGACAGGGCGACTATGGCTACACCTTC. This encodes CASSLAKGQGDYGYTF. J is TRBJ1-2 and V is TRBV7-9; TRBD1 matches 9 bases. Germline CDR1 is SEHNR and CDR2 is FQNEAQ (reference sequence). This CDR3 is 16 amino acids long. With V trimmed by 0 bases and J by 3 bases, 5 bases remained unmatched.

The V and J genes are TRBV14 and TRBJ1-1; D call uncertain. V gave up 2 bases and J gave up 1 base, with 14 bases separating them. Germline CDR1 reads SGHDN; CDR2 reads FVKESK. The length of the CDR3 is 16 residues. The CDR3 sequence is CASSQLAGRGNTEAFF. The CDR3, as DNA: TGTGCCAGCAGCCAACTCGCTGGCCGGGGGAACACTGAAGCTTTCTTT.

J is TRBJ2-3 and V is TRBV19, with D maybe TRBD2 (7 bases). Trimming removed 3 bases at V and 2 bases at J, with 15 bases between. Germline lookup yields CDR1 LNHDA and CDR2 SQIVND (reference sequence). This CDR3 region has 16 residues. CDR3 sequence reads: CASSMGLGGPTDTQYF. The CDR3 DNA follows: TGTGCCAGTAGTATGGGGTTGGGGGGGCCCACAGATACGCAGTATTTT. Using reference TRBV19 and TRBJ2-3 for the parts outside the CDR3, the full variable domain is DGGITQSPKYLFRKEGQNVTLSCEQNLNHDAMYWYRQDPGQGLRLIYYSQIVNDFQKGDIAEGYSVSREKKESFPLTVTSAQKNPTAFYLCASSMGLGGPTDTQYFGPGTRLTVL.

This clone occurred once. The chain employs TRBV28 and TRBJ1-1, with TRBD1 identical over 9 bases. This CDR3 comprises 16 residues. The junction had 12 bases not matched to a gene; V was cut back by 6 bases and J by 4 bases. The germline V gene has CDR1 MDHEN and CDR2 SYDVKM. The CDR3 coding sequence is TGTGCCAGCAGACCAGGACAGGGGATAGGGGGCACTGAAGCTTTCTTT. Its translation: CASRPGQGIGGTEAFF. The variable domain in full, completed from reference TRBV28 and TRBJ1-1, reads DVKVTQSSRYLVKRTGEKVFLECVQDMDHENMFWYRQDPGLGLRLIYFSYDVKMKEKGDIPEGYSVSREKKERFSLILESASTNQTSMYLCASRPGQGIGGTEAFFGQGTRLTVV.

The J gene is TRBJ2-2, the V gene TRBV11-2; TRBD2 aligns across 7 bases. CDR1 and CDR2 (germline): SGHAT, FQNNGV. Unmatched junction bases numbered 11, after V lost 5 bases and J lost 2 bases. The CDR3 sequence is 17 residues long. The CDR3, as DNA: TGTGCCAGCAGCCTTCTCCATGGGGAGGGCAACACCGGGGAGCTGTTTTTT. It is translated as CASSLLHGEGNTGELFF.

The chain couples TRBV7-6 to TRBJ1-2; the D is unclear. V dropped 1 base and J dropped 5 bases, with 8 bases sitting between them. Germline CDR1 is SGHVS and CDR2 is FNYEAQ. This CDR3 spans 13 amino acids. The CDR3 spells CASSLDRGYGYTF. The CDR3 bases are TGTGCCAGCAGCTTAGATCGAGGGTATGGCTACACCTTC.

This chain joins TRBV5-4 and TRBJ2-3; 8 positions match TRBD2. Germline-derived CDR1 and CDR2 are SGHNT and YYREEE (reference sequence). The CDR3 length is 16 residues. Losses at the gene ends were 0 bases for V and 3 bases for J; bases not matched to a gene: 6. CDR3 residues: CASSLAGTRRTDTQYF. Here the CDR3 DNA reads TGTGCCAGCAGCTTGGCCGGGACTAGAAGGACAGATACGCAGTATTTT.

This clone was seen more than once but under ten times. The gene calls are TRBV7-9 and TRBJ1-1, with 7 positions matching TRBD1. Trimming took 4 bases from V and 5 from J; bases not matched to a gene: 7. The CDR3 spans 14 residues. Germline V lookup: CDR1 SEHNR, CDR2 FQNEAQ (reference sequence). CDR3 coding DNA: TGTGCCAGCAGCTCAGGGGGTTTAGGGACTGAAGCTTTCTTT. This sequence encodes CASSSGGLGTEAFF.

This chain joins TRBV6-5 and TRBJ1-5, with D hard to call. Trimming removed 5 bases from V and 2 bases from J, with 10 bases in between. The CDR3 covers 14 residues. Looked up from germline, CDR1 is MNHEY and CDR2 is SVGAGI. The CDR3 nucleotides read TGTGCCAGCAGTAGCTCCATGGGCAATCAGCCCCAGCATTTT. Translation gives CASSSSMGNQPQHF.

The chain recombines TRBV30 with TRBJ1-5; D is ambiguous. Germline V gives CDR1 GTSNPN, CDR2 SVGIG (reference sequence). Trimming removed 3 bases at V and 4 bases at J, with 10 bases between. This CDR3 region has 13 residues. CDR3 nucleotide sequence: TGTGCCTGGAGCCCGGGTCCTAATCAGCCCCAGCATTTT. It encodes CAWSPGPNQPQHF.

The chain links TRBV7-9 to TRBJ1-6; D unresolved. Germline CDR1 and CDR2: SEHNR and FQNEAQ (reference sequence). The ends were cut back, 4 bases at V and 14 bases at J, with 12 bases in the middle. This CDR3 region has 12 residues. The CDR3 DNA reads TGTGCCAGCAGCTCATCGACCGGGGCCCTCCACTTT. Amino acid sequence: CASSSSTGALHF.

The chain is built from TRBV7-8 and TRBJ2-3; D is possibly TRBD2 (6 bases). The ends were cut back, 5 bases at V and 7 bases at J, with 19 bases in the middle. The CDR3 is made up of 15 amino acids. Germline assignment: CDR1 SGHVS and CDR2 FQNEAQ. CDR3 sequence: CASSAGAGLGNTQYF. The CDR3 DNA reads as TGTGCCAGCAGCGCCGGGGCGGGGTTAGGGAATACGCAGTATTTT.

The rearrangement links TRBV18 to TRBJ1-6; D is undetermined. Germline V lookup: CDR1 KGHSH, CDR2 LQKENI. Trimming stripped 3 bases from V and 8 bases from J, with 8 bases between. The CDR3 contains 13 residues. The CDR3 DNA is TGTGCCAGCTCACCTGAGCAGGATTCACCCCTCCACTTT. Translating it yields CASSPEQDSPLHF.

The J gene is TRBJ2-2, the V gene TRBV13; TRBD2 agrees at 7 bases. V gave up 5 bases and J gave up 2 bases; unmatched junction bases: 8. The germline V gene encodes CDR1 PRHDT and CDR2 FYEKMQ (reference sequence). The CDR3 has 16 amino acids. The CDR3 sequence is CASSPVPSGNTGELFF. The CDR3 coding sequence is TGTGCCAGCAGCCCTGTGCCTAGCGGTAACACCGGGGAGCTGTTTTTT.

The rearrangement links TRBV5-1 to TRBJ1-2, with D perhaps matching TRBD1 (6 bases). Trimming cost V 4 bases and J 0 bases, with 13 bases left between them. This CDR3 has 15 residues. In germline, CDR1 is SGHRS, CDR2 YFSETQ. DNA of the CDR3: TGCGCCAGCAGCCCCCGGACAGCTTCTAACTATGGCTACACCTTC. As protein: CASSPRTASNYGYTF.

This clone was seen just once. The V gene is TRBV27, the J gene TRBJ2-7, with D hard to call. With 2 bases removed from V and 2 bases from J, the gap between germline ends came to 10 bases. The CDR3 spans 14 residues. In germline, CDR1 is MNHEY, CDR2 SMNVEV (reference sequence). The CDR3 DNA reads TGTGCCAGCAGTTTAACCCCAGGAACCTACGAGCAGTACTTC. Protein: CASSLTPGTYEQYF.

The chain carries TRBV18 and TRBJ1-2, with 7 bases that match TRBD1. CDR1 is KGHSH, CDR2 LQKENI, per germline. V trimming: 4 bases; J trimming: 3 bases; junction bases outside the gene matches: 2. The CDR3 is 13 amino acids. CDR3 DNA sequence: TGTGCCAGCTCACTTGGACAGGACTATGGCTACACCTTC. Translated: CASSLGQDYGYTF.

The chain uses TRBV7-2 and TRBJ2-1, with 16 bases fitting TRBD2. J lost 7 bases, V lost 4 bases, and 4 bases had no gene match. Germline V gene data show CDR1 as SGHTA and CDR2 as FQGNSA. The CDR3 sequence is 16 residues long. CDR3 bases: TGTGCCAGCAGCTCTCTGGGACTAGCGGGAGGGAATGAGCAGTTCTTC. Protein product: CASSSLGLAGGNEQFF.